This T cell receptor beta chain came from a study of cytomegalovirus exposure and HLA in healthy donors. In the study overall: A subsequent analysis reported that the 120 or so validation repertoires were produced on the same platform that had also been used for the 500 to 700 first-cohort repertoires. Findings of the study overall: The tendency of first-cohort TCR clusters to co-occur in the roughly 130 validation repertoires was the finding of a later analysis.

TCRdb's table, derived via immunoSEQ multiplex PCR, lists solely in-frame clones and lacks some. Of around 350,000 clones listed, about nine tenths were seen once; the top ten hold roughly 0.83%. Concerning this clone: The antigen is unknown.

CDR1 is SGHRS and CDR2 is YFSETQ in the germline V gene. V was pared by 0 bases and J by 0 bases, with 9 bases between. CDR3 size: 15 residues. This receptor was taken from a woman aged 18-35 years in good health and CMV-seronegative. Material for sequencing was PBMCs. The V gene is TRBV5-1, the J gene TRBJ1-2; D is unclear. This chain's CDR3 is CASSLGETSNYGYTF. The DNA for the CDR3 is TGCGCCAGCAGCTTGGGTGAGACTTCTAACTATGGCTACACCTTC.